The text below deals with one TCR beta chain. Antigen specificity is unknown. This entry belongs to a study of cytomegalovirus exposure and HLA in healthy donors. Study results and caveats: Indistinguishable V segments such as TRBV6-2 and TRBV6-3 were excluded. Analysis was performed later, and it showed HLA-associated TCR beta chains to be more clonally expanded than equally common others. Most TCR sequences were seen very rarely across donors, but some public TCRs occurred in many. Analyses of presence and absence presupposed an approximately uniform sequencing depth across donors.

This CDR3 contains 13 residues. Germline CDR1 KGHSH, CDR2 LQKENI. V was pared by 3 bases and J by 6 bases, with 9 bases between. Primers: 60 Vbeta forward and 13 Jbeta reverse. Sequenced by immunoSEQ multiplex PCR; TCRdb stores in-frame clones only, minus some. This table has 120,000 to 150,000 clones, about four fifths appearing once. This receptor was identified in a male donor in good health and CMV-seropositive. The rearrangement links TRBV18 to TRBJ2-1, with a weak D call TRBD1 (5 bases). The sequencing sample was made of PBMCs. The CDR3 region is CASSPDSTNEQFF. DNA for the CDR3: TGTGCCAGCTCACCCGACAGTACCAATGAGCAGTTCTTC.